Below, 12 T cell receptor beta chains from the same sample are listed, as sequenced in a study of Graves' ophthalmopathy and Graves' hyperthyroidism. Beta-chain TCR CDR3 regions were amplified from RNA transcripts. Amplification began with first-round RT-PCR using HTBI primers, then second-round multiplex PCR was performed. Each CDR3 protein is one row after TCRdb ran MiXCR on the multiplex PCR reads. This table has around 660,000 distinct CDR3 sequences, just over 40% appearing once. The sequenced sample was peripheral blood. These TCRs come from an adult man with Graves' ophthalmopathy.

This clonotype was observed once. The CDR3: CASSQARLGEKLFF. Here the CDR3 DNA reads TGTGCCAGCAGCCAAGCGAGGTTGGGTGAAAAACTGTTTTTT. The J gene is TRBJ1-4, the V gene TRBV9; D not certain. Per the germline V gene, CDR1 is SGDLS and CDR2 is YYNGEE. The CDR3 loop spans 14 amino acids. V was cut by 4 bases and J by 7 bases, with 14 bases left in between.

The CDR3 DNA sequence: TGCAGCTTAGCGATCGAGGGAGACTATGGCTACACCTTC. This codes for CSLAIEGDYGYTF. The chain is built from TRBV29-1 and TRBJ1-2; D gene unclear. Trimming shortened V by 8 bases and J by 3 bases, and 16 bases separated the two germline ends. Germline CDR1 is SQVTM and CDR2 is ANQGSEA. The CDR3 spans 13 residues.

Regarding this clonotype: Given a much more abundant clone one base away, this may be a read error. The genes are TRBV5-1 and TRBJ1-2; D gene ambiguous. The CDR3 has 13 residues. From germline, CDR1 is SGHRS and CDR2 YFSETQ. The CDR3 is CAGSPTPEQGYTF. CDR3 in DNA: TGCGCCGGCAGCCCGACACCGGAACAGGGCTACACCTTC. Filled out from reference TRBV5-1 and TRBJ1-2, the complete variable domain reads KAGVTQTPRYLIKTRGQQVTLSCSPISGHRSVSWYQQTPGQGLQFLFEYFSETQRNKGNFPGRFSGRQFSNSRSEMNVSTLELGDSALYLCAGSPTPEQGYTFGSGTRLTVV.

The table lists this clonotype with many counts. V is TRBV2 and J is TRBJ2-2, with 10 nucleotides matching TRBD2. The V and J ends lost 6 bases and 2 bases, in that order; junction bases with no gene match: 6. Germline CDR1 is SNHLY and CDR2 is FYNNEI. CDR3 length: 16 amino acids. DNA for the CDR3: TGTGCCAGCAGGATAGCGGGGGGACTAAACACCGGGGAGCTGTTTTTT. It codes for CASRIAGGLNTGELFF.

Worth noting for this clonotype: Just one base apart from a much larger clone, this may be a read error. The rearrangement links TRBV2 to TRBJ2-7, with D maybe TRBD2 (5 bases). Between the trimmed V and J ends, which lost 0 bases and 6 bases, there was a span of 9 bases. Germline CDR1 is SNHLY and CDR2 is FYNNEI. The CDR3 length is 13 residues. Here the CDR3 reads CASSEAGDSEQYF. CDR3 nucleotides: TGTGCCAGCAGTGAAGCGGGAGATAGCGAGCAGTACTTC.

A few counts support this clonotype. The DNA for the CDR3 is TGTGCCAGCAGTGACCCCAATTACGAGCAGTACTTC. Encoded protein: CASSDPNYEQYF. The V and J genes are TRBV6-1 and TRBJ2-7; D gene unclear. Per the germline V gene, CDR1 is MNHNS and CDR2 is SASEGT. The CDR3 covers 12 residues. Between the trimmed V and J ends, which lost 3 bases and 4 bases, there was a span of 7 bases.

This clonotype was picked up a small number of times. The genes are TRBV9 and TRBJ1-2, with TRBD1 matching 10 bases. With 0 bases clipped from V and 5 bases from J, the junction kept 7 bases outside the gene matches. The CDR3 is 16 residues long. Germline V CDR1 and CDR2: SGDLS, YYNGEE. CDR3 residues: CASSVDPGQGGYGYTF. The CDR3, as DNA: TGTGCCAGCAGCGTAGACCCAGGACAGGGGGGATATGGCTACACCTTC.

This clonotype showed up many times. V is TRBV24-1 and J is TRBJ1-1; D is uncertain. Trimming took 5 bases from V and 7 from J, leaving 10 bases between them. In germline, CDR1 is KGHDR, CDR2 SFDVKD. The CDR3 length is 12 residues. CDR3 nucleotides: TGTGCCACCAGTGGTTCAGGCGGTGAAGCTTTCTTT. Translated: CATSGSGGEAFF.

The CDR3 reads CANRGENTEAFF. CDR3 in DNA: TGCGCCAACCGGGGGGAGAACACTGAAGCTTTCTTT. This chain connects TRBV10-2 to TRBJ1-1, with a weak D call TRBD1 (5 bases). CDR3 size: 12 residues. From germline, CDR1 is WSHSY and CDR2 SAAADI. V lost 10 bases and J lost 1, with 10 bases in between.

Turning to this clonotype: One junction end disagrees with the germline gene, perhaps due to a read error. The genes are TRBV2 and TRBJ1-6; D is unclear. This CDR3 contains 13 residues. CDR1 and CDR2 (germline): SNHLY, FYNNEI. The CDR3 here is CASSDILNSPRHF. The DNA for the CDR3 is TGTGCCAGCAGTGACATCCTCAATTCCCCCCGCCACTTT. Based on the CDR3 plus reference TRBV2 and TRBJ1-6, the full variable domain is EPEVTQTPSHQVTQMGQEVILRCVPISNHLYFYWYRQILGQKVEFLVSFYNNEISEKSEIFDDQFSVERPDGSNFTLKIRSTKLEDSAMYFCASSDILNSPRHFGNGTRLTVT.

In this sample, this clonotype turned up a few times. V gene TRBV2 combines with J gene TRBJ1-1; D ambiguous. Germline V gene data show CDR1 as SNHLY and CDR2 as FYNNEI. V was clipped by 6 bases and J by 0 bases, with 14 bases between them. CDR3 length: 15 residues. For the CDR3, the DNA is TGTGCCAGCAGGGACCTGCCGGGAGTGAACACTGAAGCTTTCTTT. Translated, it gives CASRDLPGVNTEAFF.

The genes are TRBV7-9 and TRBJ2-5; the D gene is possibly TRBD2 (6 bases). The CDR3 is 15 residues long. V dropped 5 bases and J dropped 5 bases, with 18 bases sitting between them. Germline lookup yields CDR1 SEHNR and CDR2 FQNEAQ (reference sequence). In nucleotides, the CDR3 is TGTGCCAGCAGCCCTCCGGGACTTCAAACGGAGACCCAGTACTTC. Translating it yields CASSPPGLQTETQYF. Full variable domain (remainder filled in from reference TRBV7-9 and TRBJ2-5): DTGVSQNPRHKITKRGQNVTFRCDPISEHNRLYWYRQTLGQGPEFLTYFQNEAQLEKSRLLSDRFSAERPKGSFSTLEIQRTEQGDSAMYLCASSPPGLQTETQYFGPGTRLLVL.